The clone carrying this T cell receptor beta chain was detected a few times. These data originate in a study of identical twins. Each CDR3 protein gets one entry after TCRdb re-called the 5' RACE reads with MiXCR. The sample has about 530,000 distinct CDR3 sequences, around 15% seen once. Germline V gives CDR1 ENHRY, CDR2 SYGVKD. The length of the CDR3 is 14 residues. With V trimmed by 7 bases and J by 5 bases, 7 bases remained unmatched. These data also featured in a second study, about yellow fever vaccine responses in identical twins.

V usage is TRBV10-3 and J usage is TRBJ2-2; 7 bases fit TRBD1. This TCR derives from a young woman in good health. Sample: CD4+ T cells sorted from blood. As DNA, the CDR3 is TGTGCCATCACCGACAGGGACCGGACCGGGGAGCTGTTTTTT. Translating gives CAITDRDRTGELFF.